This T cell receptor beta chain emerged from a study of T cells after yellow fever vaccination. Study background: SMART-Seq v4 Ultra Low Input prepared libraries from low-cell fractions.

In this sample, this clonotype turned up many times. Germline loops: CDR1 LNHDA, CDR2 SQIVND (reference sequence). The CDR3 spans 15 residues. The V gene lost 8 bases and the J gene lost 2 bases, with 19 bases spanning the gap. Using its own MiXCR run on the 5' RACE reads, TCRdb lists one record per CDR3 protein. The sample carries 140,000 to 150,000 distinct CDR3 sequences, 6.6% recorded once. This specimen consisted of CD4+ T cells sorted from PBMCs, obtained 10 days after the yellow fever booster vaccination. The V gene is TRBV19, the J gene TRBJ2-7; tentative D call: TRBD1 (5 bases). The source is a man younger than 40 who received the YFV17D yellow fever vaccine. The CDR3, as DNA: TGTGCCAGTTCCCGCTCCGTGCCAGGGACCTACGAGCAGTACTTC. It encodes CASSRSVPGTYEQYF.